These 11 T cell receptor beta chains were all obtained from the same sample, sequenced in a study of T-cell memory formation after mild COVID-19. TCRdb reanalysed the 5' RACE reads using MiXCR and keeps one entry per CDR3 protein. The sample lists approximately 400,000 distinct CDR3 sequences, 20% to 25% seen once, with 7.5% to 10% in the top ten. Sequenced sample: PBMCs or a T cell subset sorted from them (not recorded which). The receptors shown here come from an adult woman who had mild COVID-19 (a few samples of this study predate the infection). Cell type and time point are not known.

The chain recombines TRBV7-9 with TRBJ2-2, with D possibly being TRBD1 or TRBD2 (5 bases each). The CDR3 contains 19 residues. The germline V gene has CDR1 SEHNR and CDR2 FQNEAQ (reference sequence). Between the trimmed V and J ends, which lost 0 bases and 0 bases, there was a span of 17 bases. In DNA, the CDR3 is TGTGCCAGCAGCTTAGCGGCCCGGGGCTTTCACGCGAACACCGGGGAGCTGTTTTTT. Encoded protein: CASSLAARGFHANTGELFF.

The table lists this clonotype with a few counts. The chain has TRBV7-9 and TRBJ2-7; 7 nucleotides line up with TRBD1. Germline loops: CDR1 SEHNR, CDR2 FQNEAQ (reference sequence). The V gene end was trimmed by 5 bases and the J gene end by 4 bases; junction bases not matched to a gene: 5. This CDR3 comprises 13 residues. CDR3 residues: CASSLRGQYEQYF. The DNA of the CDR3 is TGTGCCAGCAGCCTGAGGGGGCAGTACGAGCAGTACTTC. The full variable domain, completed using reference TRBV7-9 and TRBJ2-7, is DTGVSQNPRHKITKRGQNVTFRCDPISEHNRLYWYRQTLGQGPEFLTYFQNEAQLEKSRLLSDRFSAERPKGSFSTLEIQRTEQGDSAMYLCASSLRGQYEQYFGPGTRLTVT.

The chain employs TRBV6-5 and TRBJ2-6; D unclear. There are 16 residues in the CDR3. Germline V gene sequence: CDR1 MNHEY, CDR2 SVGAGI. V lost 4 bases and J lost 4, with 14 bases in between. CDR3 in amino acids: CASSFRRVKGANVLTF. The DNA for the CDR3 is TGTGCCAGCAGTTTTCGCCGAGTGAAAGGGGCCAACGTCCTGACTTTC.

The chain combines TRBV12-3 or TRBV12-4 with TRBJ2-1, with 8 bases lining up with TRBD2. This CDR3 has 14 residues. Unmatched junction bases numbered 6, after V lost 8 bases and J lost 3 bases. The CDR3 sequence is CASGPSGHYNEQFF. CDR3 DNA sequence: TGTGCCAGCGGTCCTAGCGGGCACTACAATGAGCAGTTCTTC.

CDR3 sequence: CASSQVGGSGELFF. DNA for the CDR3: TGTGCCAGCAGCCAAGTCGGTGGGTCCGGGGAGCTGTTTTTT. V and J are TRBV3-1 and TRBJ2-2; D is unclear. The germline V gene encodes CDR1 LGHDT and CDR2 YNNKEL (reference sequence). V was cut by 1 base and J by 6 bases, with 9 bases left in between. The CDR3 is 14 amino acids.

This clonotype has just a few counts. The V and J genes are TRBV12-3 or TRBV12-4 and TRBJ2-3, with D unclear. V lost 3 bases and J 2 bases, leaving 15 bases between the germline ends. This CDR3 is 16 amino acids long. For the CDR3, the DNA is TGTGCCAGCAGTTTCGGCCGCCGGGCAAACACAGATACGCAGTATTTT. Protein sequence: CASSFGRRANTDTQYF.

The V call is TRBV3-1, the J call TRBJ1-3; a possible D gene is TRBD1 (6 bases). CDR3 length: 17 amino acids. The ends were cut back, 0 bases at V and 3 bases at J, with 15 bases in the middle. Germline CDR1 reads LGHDT; CDR2 reads YNNKEL (reference sequence). DNA of the CDR3: TGTGCCAGCAGCCAAGATCGGGGGGGGGCTATTGGAAACACCATATATTTT. Its protein product is CASSQDRGGAIGNTIYF.

This clonotype has just a few counts. The chain uses TRBV27 and TRBJ2-7; 13 nucleotides align to TRBD2. Per germline, CDR1 MNHEY and CDR2 SMNVEV (reference sequence). This CDR3 spans 18 amino acids. J gave up 4 bases and V 3 bases, and 12 bases lay outside the gene matches. The CDR3 spells CASSFSRRTSGRWYEQYF. DNA of the CDR3: TGTGCCAGCAGTTTTAGCCGAAGGACTAGCGGGAGATGGTACGAGCAGTACTTC.

This clonotype was detected only a few times. V is TRBV7-2 and J is TRBJ2-5; no clear D gene. Trimming removed 5 bases from V and 5 bases from J, with 27 bases in between. Germline V gives CDR1 SGHTA, CDR2 FQGNSA. This CDR3 spans 18 amino acids. The CDR3 DNA sequence: TGTGCCAGCAGCCCGGGCATAGGGATTGGTGGTTTCGGGGAGACCCAGTACTTC. Translation: CASSPGIGIGGFGETQYF.

This clonotype was seen only a few times. The chain employs TRBV4-1 and TRBJ1-5, with 7 bases lining up with TRBD1. This CDR3 has 15 amino acids. CDR1 and CDR2 (germline): MGHRA, YSYEKL. V shed 1 base and J 3 bases; nucleotides not matched to a gene: 3. CDR3 amino acids: CASSQVTGTNQPQHF. CDR3 DNA sequence: TGCGCCAGCAGCCAAGTGACAGGGACCAATCAGCCCCAGCATTTT.

This clonotype has just a few counts. V gene TRBV27 combines with J gene TRBJ2-7; 7 nucleotides match TRBD2. Germline V gene sequence: CDR1 MNHEY, CDR2 SMNVEV (reference sequence). J gave up 5 bases and V 3 bases, and 7 bases lay outside the gene matches. This CDR3 region has 14 residues. Here the CDR3 DNA reads TGTGCCAGCAGTTTTGGCGGGAGTGTCAACGAGCAGTACTTC. It codes for CASSFGGSVNEQYF.